Following are 26 T cell receptor delta chains from one sample sequenced in a study of γδ T cells in repeated Plasmodium falciparum infection. TCRdb used CATT to re-call clones from the multiplex PCR reads. The top ten clones hold 9.6% of a sample with about 93,000 delta-chain clones, over 0.9% of them seen once. Flow sorting of PBMC yielded separate Vgamma9/Vdelta2+ and Vdelta2-negative gammadelta T cell populations for bulk repertoire analysis. The specimen sequenced was gamma-delta T cells from blood. The receptors shown here come from a pool of human donors (malaria-infected and uninfected, not separated).

Worth noting for this clone: Since a far larger clone is one base different, this is likely a read error. Different DNA sequences within this sample yield the same CDR3. The chain uses TRDV2 and TRDJ1, with a weak D call TRDD3 (6 bases). Assignment of the J gene here rests on matching the DNA to germline, because TCRdb gives none. The germline gives CDR1 GEAIGNYY, CDR2 EKD. The CDR3 runs to 17 residues. CDR3 DNA sequence: TGCGCCTGTGACACTTTAACGAGTACTGGGTTTGGCGATAAACTCATCTTT. It is translated as CACDTLTSTGFGDKLIF.

Points on this clone: The protein held in TCRdb is that of a much larger clone and does not match this DNA's translation at residue 12, likely because of a read error; the protein shown is translated from the DNA. V usage is TRDV2 and J usage is TRDJ4, with 11 bases that match TRDD3. TCRdb does not report a J gene; here it was assigned by matching the DNA to germline references. The V gene end was trimmed by 0 bases and the J gene end by 3 bases; junction bases not matched to a gene: 14. From germline, CDR1 is GEAIGNYY and CDR2 EKD. This CDR3 is 18 amino acids long. CDR3 nucleotide sequence: TGTGCCTGTGACACCGTCGGTGGGGGATACGCACACGAAGGACCCCTGATCTTT. This gives the protein CACDTVGGGYAHEGPLIF.

This clone has just a few counts. The TCRdb protein comes from a much larger clone and disagrees with this DNA's translation at residue 16, likely due to a read error; the protein given here is derived from the DNA. This chain links TRDV2 with TRDJ1; TRDD2 matches 8 bases. The J gene, missing from TCRdb, was assigned here through DNA to germline matching. CDR3 length: 23 residues. Germline CDR1 is GEAIGNYY and CDR2 is EKD. V gave up 1 base and J gave up 0 bases; unmatched junction bases: 27. The CDR3 DNA sequence: TGTGCCTGTGACACGATTCGGGGCTCTTCCTACGAGCAGGGGGAACCACACACCGATAAACTCATCTTT. Translated, it gives CACDTIRGSSYEQGEPHTDKLIF.

There are a few counts of this clone. The amino acid sequence in TCRdb belongs to a much larger clone and departs from this DNA's translation at residue 18, likely a sequencing read error; the sequence shown is translated from the DNA. The V gene call is TRDV1, and the J gene call is absent; TRDD3, the table's D call, lacks a check against the DNA. The CDR3 has 19 residues. Germline loops: CDR1 TSWWSYY, CDR2 QGS. The CDR3 coding sequence is TGTGCTCTTGGGGAACTAATTTCCTATAAGATACTCCTACACCCCGTTCTCACCTTT. Its protein is CALGELISYKILLHPVLTF.

This clone was seen a few times. With a far larger clone one base away, a read error is the likely cause. This specimen includes other DNA sequences encoding the same CDR3. V is TRDV1 and J is TRDJ1; 8 bases fit TRDD3. TCRdb does not report a J gene; here it was assigned by matching the DNA to germline references. CDR1 is TSWWSYY, CDR2 QGS, per germline. The CDR3 length is 22 residues. Germline trimming cut 3 bases from V and 3 bases from J; bases unmatched to any gene: 27. The CDR3 sequence: CALGEPNTARILGVLLPDKLIF. Written as DNA, the CDR3 is TGTGCTCTTGGGGAGCCCAATACAGCTCGGATACTGGGGGTCCTCTTGCCCGATAAACTCATCTTT.

Concerning this clone: The protein that TCRdb holds for this DNA derives from a much larger clone and differs from the translated DNA at residue 6, which likely indicates a read error; the protein shown here is translated from the DNA. The rearrangement joins TRDV1 to TRDJ2, with 10 bases aligning to TRDD3. TCRdb offers no J gene call, so here the DNA was matched to germline to obtain one. V was clipped by 5 bases and J by 6 bases; unmatched bases: 18. Germline CDR1 reads TSWWSYY; CDR2 reads QGS. This CDR3 contains 19 residues. CDR3 region: CALGKEGPRGIRGAAQLFF. The CDR3 DNA reads as TGTGCTCTTGGGAAGGAGGGACCACGGGGGATACGAGGGGCAGCACAACTCTTCTTT.

A remark on this clone: The protein recorded in TCRdb matches a much larger clone and deviates from this DNA's translation at residue 21, suggesting a read error; the protein here is obtained by translating the DNA. The V gene is TRDV1, the J gene TRDJ1, with 7 bases matching TRDD3. CDR1 is TSWWSYY, CDR2 QGS, per germline. The CDR3 has 25 residues. The CDR3 spells CALGDSYREHHSGGRDIPYTGKLIF. The CDR3 DNA follows: TGTGCTCTTGGGGATTCTTACAGGGAGCACCATTCTGGGGGCCGCGACATCCCGTACACCGGTAAACTCATCTTT.

To note about this clone: The protein recorded in TCRdb matches a much larger clone and deviates from this DNA's translation at residue 12, suggesting a read error; the protein here is obtained by translating the DNA. The V call is TRDV1, the J call TRDJ1, with a possible D match to TRDD3 (5 bases). Because TCRdb records no J gene, it was assigned here through a match of the DNA to germline. Trimming removed 0 bases at V and 5 bases at J, with 25 bases between. The CDR3 contains 19 residues. CDR1 and CDR2 (germline): TSWWSYY, QGS. CDR3 coding DNA: TGTGCTCTTGGGGAACTAGGGGGTACAGAGTCTTGCCCTTGGGATAAACTCATCTTT. Translating it yields CALGELGGTESCPWDKLIF.

This clone was seen a handful of times. For this DNA, TCRdb reports the protein of a much larger clone, which diverges at residue 13, most likely from a read error; the protein presented here is translated directly from the DNA. The chain joins TRDV2 to TRDJ1; TRDD3 agrees at 10 bases. The J gene was missing in TCRdb and was found by matching the end of the DNA to germline. Germline V gene data show CDR1 as GEAIGNYY and CDR2 as EKD. CDR3 size: 16 residues. The CDR3 DNA reads as TGTGCCTGTGACATGCTGGGGGATAGTAGGACCGATGAACTCATCTTT. It translates to CACDMLGDSRTDELIF.

This clone appeared many times. The translation of this DNA and the TCRdb protein of a much larger clone differ at residue 21, probably owing to a read error; the protein shown here is translated from the DNA. The chain carries TRDV1 and TRDJ1; 11 nucleotides align to TRDD3. The J gene, missing from TCRdb, was assigned here through DNA to germline matching. Germline CDR1 is TSWWSYY and CDR2 is QGS. The CDR3 consists of 25 residues. Unmatched junction bases numbered 34, after V lost 0 bases and J lost 7 bases. The DNA of the CDR3 is TGTGCTCTTGGGGAACTATGTTCCTACTCTCGTCCGTCGGATGCTGGGGGATACCGGTCGGGTAAACTCATCTTT. This codes for CALGELCSYSRPSDAGGYRSGKLIF.

Notes on this clone: TCRdb has a much larger clone's protein, which differs at residue 12 from the translation of this DNA, likely because of a read error; what is shown is the protein translated from the DNA. CDR3 in amino acids: CACDQLGTLDKPIF. In nucleotides, the CDR3 is TGTGCCTGTGACCAACTGGGGACCCTCGATAAACCCATCTTT. The V gene corresponds to TRDV2; no J gene was called; the table's D call of TRDD3 was not tested on the DNA. Germline V gene lookup returns CDR1 GEAIGNYY and CDR2 EKD. This CDR3 region has 14 residues.

This clone was seen a few times. A read error likely explains this, since a far larger clone differs by one base. Other DNA sequences of this sample code for an identical CDR3. The chain employs TRDV2 and TRDJ4; TRDD3 aligns across 8 bases. The germline V gene encodes CDR1 GEAIGNYY and CDR2 EKD. This CDR3 has 18 amino acids. The CDR3 bases are TGTGCCTGTGACACCGGACCTACAGACTGGGGGGCCCGTCGACCACTGATCTTT. It specifies CACDTGPTDWGARRPLIF.

For this clone: The TCRdb protein comes from a much larger clone and disagrees with this DNA's translation at residue 3, likely due to a read error; the protein given here is derived from the DNA. The chain has TRDV1 and TRDJ1, with 9 bases matching TRDD3. Germline V CDR1 and CDR2: TSWWSYY, QGS. The CDR3 is 22 residues long. In DNA, the CDR3 is TGTGCTCCTGGGGAACAGGGATTAAAGCGAGGGAGGGGGATACCGTACACCGATAAACTCATCTTT. Residues: CAPGEQGLKRGRGIPYTDKLIF.

This clone was seen only a few times. The translation of this DNA and the TCRdb protein of a much larger clone differ at residue 12, probably owing to a read error; the protein shown here is translated from the DNA. The V gene is TRDV1, the J gene TRDJ1; 11 bases match TRDD3. Assignment of the J gene here rests on matching the DNA to germline, because TCRdb gives none. V lost 4 bases to trimming and J lost 1 base; unmatched junction nucleotides: 29. The CDR3 has 24 amino acids. The V gene's germline CDR1 is TSWWSYY and CDR2 QGS. The CDR3 DNA reads as TGTGCTCTTGGGGTTTGTTCCTACGCTACGAGAGACTGGGGGATAACAGGATTCACCGATAAACTCATCTTT. It specifies CALGVCSYATRDWGITGFTDKLIF.

About this clone itself: For this DNA, TCRdb reports the protein of a much larger clone, which diverges at residue 16, most likely from a read error; the protein presented here is translated directly from the DNA. The V gene reported is TRDV2; the J gene is uncalled; the table's D gene call, TRDD3, was not cross checked with the DNA. The CDR3 is made up of 18 amino acids. The germline V gene encodes CDR1 GEAIGNYY and CDR2 EKD. This chain's CDR3 is CACDTVWGIPSRTDKPIF. The DNA for the CDR3 is TGTGCCTGTGACACCGTATGGGGGATACCGAGCCGCACCGATAAACCCATCTTT.

A remark on this clone: For this DNA, TCRdb reports the protein of a much larger clone, which diverges at residue 7, most likely from a read error; the protein presented here is translated directly from the DNA. The rearrangement uses TRDV1 and TRDJ1; D is ambiguous. Here the J gene was assigned by germline matching of the DNA, as TCRdb has none. The germline V gene encodes CDR1 TSWWSYY and CDR2 QGS. The CDR3 sequence is 16 residues long. V lost 0 bases, J lost 0 bases, and 11 bases lay in between. The CDR3 protein is CALGELEIEYTDKLIF. In DNA, the CDR3 is TGTGCTCTTGGGGAACTAGAGATTGAGTACACCGATAAACTCATCTTT.

With respect to this clone: This likely stems from a read error, as it lies one base from a far larger clone. Other DNA sequences within the sample encode an identical CDR3. No J gene was named, though the V gene is TRDV1; the DNA was not compared with TRDD3, the D call given in the table. The V gene's germline CDR1 is TSWWSYY and CDR2 QGS. The CDR3 consists of 15 residues. The CDR3 is CALGPLGLYTDKLIF. The CDR3 coding sequence is TGTGCTCTCGGGCCGCTGGGGTTGTACACCGATAAACTAATCTTT.

This clone was detected a few times. For this DNA, TCRdb reports the protein of a much larger clone, which diverges at residue 6, most likely from a read error; the protein presented here is translated directly from the DNA. The V gene call reads TRDV2; no J gene was called. CDR3 length equals 9 residues. Germline V gene sequence: CDR1 GEAIGNYY, CDR2 EKD. Here the CDR3 DNA reads TGTGCCTTCCACGGGAGTATTATCTTT. Translation: CAFHGSIIF.

This clone turned up a few times. TCRdb's listed protein matches a much larger clone and diverges from this DNA's translation at residue 7, likely through a read error; the protein shown comes from the DNA. This chain joins TRDV2 and TRDJ1, with 13 bases lining up with TRDD3. No J segment appears in TCRdb, so it was assigned here by matching the sequence to germline. CDR1 is GEAIGNYY and CDR2 is EKD in the germline V gene. The CDR3 extends over 18 amino acids. Trimming removed 0 bases from V and 3 bases from J; junction bases left unmatched: 9. CDR3 sequence: CACDTGELLGDTPDKLIF. Written as DNA, the CDR3 is TGTGCCTGTGACACCGGGGAGTTACTGGGGGATACGCCCGATAAACTCATCTTT.

This clone was observed a handful of times. The mismatch at residue 12 between this DNA's translation and the TCRdb protein of a much larger clone likely reflects a read error; the protein shown is translated from the DNA. The CDR3 loop is CACERLLVVPGGPDTDKLIF. As DNA, the CDR3 is TGTGCCTGTGAGCGACTGCTAGTCGTACCTGGGGGCCCAGACACCGATAAACTCATCTTT. The chain has TRDV2 and TRDJ1, with TRDD3 identical over 7 bases. In the absence of a J gene in TCRdb, the DNA was matched to germline to assign it here. Germline V CDR1 and CDR2: GEAIGNYY, EKD. Unmatched junction bases numbered 22, after V lost 4 bases and J lost 0 bases. This CDR3 contains 20 residues.

The sample holds many counts of this clone. This chain connects TRDV1 to TRDJ1, with TRDD3 matching over 10 bases. TCRdb is silent on the J gene; assignment here came from matching the DNA to germline. The CDR3 totals 23 residues. J was trimmed by 3 bases and V by 3 bases; bases with no gene match: 28. Germline CDR1 reads TSWWSYY; CDR2 reads QGS. The CDR3 is CALGEPREDSYGLGDKGADKLIF. Written as DNA, the CDR3 is TGTGCTCTTGGGGAGCCGAGAGAAGATTCCTACGGTCTGGGGGATAAGGGAGCCGATAAACTCATCTTT.

This clone has only a few counts. The amino acid sequence in TCRdb belongs to a much larger clone and departs from this DNA's translation at residue 5, likely a sequencing read error; the sequence shown is translated from the DNA. The V and J genes are TRDV2 and TRDJ1; D remains unclear. TCRdb supplies no J gene; here it was assigned by aligning the nucleotide sequence to germline. The CDR3 runs 16 residues. The germline CDR1 and CDR2 sequences are GEAIGNYY and EKD. V lost 3 bases and J 0 bases, leaving 16 bases between the germline ends. The CDR3, as DNA: TGTGCCTGTGACCCCGTCGGAGACGCGTACACCGATAAACTCATCTTT. It codes for CACDPVGDAYTDKLIF.

Remarks on this clone: A far larger clone is only one base removed, so a read error is likely. This sample includes further DNA sequences coding for the same CDR3. Called V gene: TRDV2; the J gene was not called; TRDD3, the table's D call, was not compared with the DNA. Germline values: CDR1 GEAIGNYY, CDR2 EKD. This CDR3 spans 15 amino acids. CDR3 loop: CACDTVGDHTDKLIF. The CDR3 coding sequence is TGTGCCTGTGACACCGTCGGGGATCACACCGATAAGCTCATCTTT.

This clone has more than one count but fewer than ten. TCRdb lists the protein of a much larger clone for this DNA, which differs at residue 8, so this is likely a read error; the protein given here is translated from the DNA itself. This sequence joins TRDV1 and TRDJ3; the match to TRDD3 covers 10 bases. TCRdb lists no J gene, so it was determined here by aligning the DNA to germline. Germline V gene data show CDR1 as TSWWSYY and CDR2 as QGS. V dropped 0 bases and J dropped 0; count of bases not matched to a gene: 20. This CDR3 comprises 25 residues. The CDR3 sequence: CALGELGALLSLGDRSSWDTRQMFF. The DNA of the CDR3 is TGTGCTCTTGGGGAACTAGGGGCTTTACTATCACTGGGGGATCGTAGCTCCTGGGACACCCGACAGATGTTTTTC.

A word on this clone: This DNA's translation and the protein TCRdb lists, from a much larger clone, do not match at residue 8, likely due to a read error; the protein shown is translated from the DNA. The chain uses TRDV2 and TRDJ1, with D perhaps given as TRDD2 or TRDD3 (5 bases each). TCRdb leaves out the J gene; it was filled in here by matching the DNA to germline. The CDR3 extends over 16 amino acids. The V gene's germline CDR1 is GEAIGNYY and CDR2 EKD. Trimming shortened V by 3 bases and J by 1 base, and 17 bases separated the two germline ends. CDR3: CACDPTGRGITDKLIF. In nucleotides, the CDR3 is TGTGCCTGTGACCCTACTGGCCGGGGTATCACCGATAAACTCATCTTT.

In the case of this clone: The protein held in TCRdb is that of a much larger clone and does not match this DNA's translation at residue 3, likely because of a read error; the protein shown is translated from the DNA. V is TRDV1 and J is TRDJ1, with D possibly being TRDD1 or TRDD3 (6 bases each). TCRdb offers no J gene call, so here the DNA was matched to germline to obtain one. The CDR3 contains 19 residues. CDR1 is TSWWSYY, CDR2 QGS, per germline. The CDR3 region is CAPGELEINGGPYTDKLIF. DNA of the CDR3: TGTGCTCCTGGGGAACTAGAAATAAATGGGGGCCCGTACACCGATAAACTCATCTTT.